This TCR beta chain was observed in a study of identifying expanded T cells in peripheral blood. Sequenced by immunoSEQ multiplex PCR; TCRdb stores in-frame clones only, minus some. The table shows 100,000 or so clones, with around nine tenths occurring only once. Germline V gives CDR1 ENHRY, CDR2 SYGVKD. Between the trimmed V and J ends, which lost 0 bases and 1 base, there was a span of 11 bases. The CDR3 runs 16 residues. No infections or other immune events were documented during collection. Regarding this clone: Its antigen is unknown.

Findings and limits, study-wide: Across healthy donors, higher total template counts meant significantly greater roughly 2-week count variance.

The sequenced material came from blood. The sequence derives from a person aged 18 to 75 in good health. The V call is TRBV10-3, the J call TRBJ2-3, with D possibly TRBD1 on 7 matching bases. In nucleotides, the CDR3 is TGTGCCATCAGTGAGTCCTCCAGGGGGGGCACAGATACGCAGTATTTT. It yields the protein CAISESSRGGTDTQYF.